Each of the 7 T cell receptor beta chains below was sequenced from the same sample in a study of STAT5B mutations in CD4+ large granular lymphocyte leukemia. The repertoire was sequenced with immunoSEQ multiplex PCR; TCRdb's copy has only in-frame clones and lacks some. The table shows about 32,000 clones, with nearly 80% occurring only once. Source material: CD4+ T cells from blood buffy coats. These receptors were collected from a human donor in good health.

V usage is TRBV6-1 and J usage is TRBJ1-5; D remains ambiguous. CDR1 is MNHNS, CDR2 SASEGT, per germline. The CDR3 runs 15 residues. Trimming removed 2 bases from V and 4 bases from J, with 12 bases in between. The CDR3 protein is CASSEIFWGNQPQHF. For the CDR3, the DNA is TGTGCCAGCAGTGAAATTTTCTGGGGTAATCAGCCCCAGCATTTT.

V is TRBV10-3 and J is TRBJ2-5, with TRBD1 as a possible D gene (6 bases). The J call is in doubt because the DNA end fits TRBJ2-7 better. Germline V gene sequence: CDR1 ENHRY, CDR2 SYGVKD. The CDR3 is made up of 15 amino acids. In DNA, the CDR3 is TGTGCCATCAGTGAAGGTTCAGGGGATACCTACGAGCAGTACTTC. Translating gives CAISEGSGDTYEQYF.

V is TRBV5-1 and J is TRBJ1-1, with no clear D. CDR1 is SGHRS, CDR2 YFSETQ, per germline. Trimming shortened V by 4 bases and J by 0 bases, and 13 bases separated the two germline ends. This CDR3 has 15 amino acids. The CDR3 DNA follows: TGCGCCAGCAGCCCCCGGGGAGAACTGAACACTGAAGCTTTCTTT. It specifies CASSPRGELNTEAFF. Full variable domain (rest looked up from reference TRBV5-1 and TRBJ1-1): KAGVTQTPRYLIKTRGQQVTLSCSPISGHRSVSWYQQTPGQGLQFLFEYFSETQRNKGNFPGRFSGRQFSNSRSEMNVSTLELGDSALYLCASSPRGELNTEAFFGQGTRLTVV.

V and J are TRBV29-1 and TRBJ2-5, with 9 bases lining up with TRBD1. The J call could be wrong; TRBJ2-7 is a better fit for the DNA end. CDR3 length: 13 amino acids. CDR1 SQVTM and CDR2 ANQGSEA come from the germline V gene. The CDR3 protein is CSVTLDRGYEQYF. The DNA of the CDR3 is TGCAGCGTTACCCTGGACAGGGGCTACGAGCAGTACTTC.

The V call is TRBV11-3, the J call TRBJ2-2; D ambiguous. The CDR3 contains 16 residues. The germline V gene has CDR1 SGHNT and CDR2 YENEEA. V dropped 5 bases and J dropped 3 bases, with 16 bases sitting between them. CDR3 sequence reads: CASSLMGSSYTGELFF. CDR3 nucleotides: TGTGCCAGCAGCCTCATGGGGTCCTCTTACACCGGGGAGCTGTTTTTT.

In this sample, this clone turned up once. The CDR3 nucleotides read TGTGCCAGCAGTTACACGGCATTAGACGGAAACACCATATATTTT. It specifies CASSYTALDGNTIYF. The chain carries TRBV6-6 and TRBJ1-3; D is unclear. Trimming cost V 2 bases and J 4 bases, with 12 bases left between them. This CDR3 is 15 amino acids long. Germline CDR1 reads MNHNY; CDR2 reads SVGAGI (reference sequence).

This chain uses TRBV11-2 with TRBJ2-5, with D uncertain. With 0 bases removed from V and 5 bases from J, the gap between germline ends came to 4 bases. Germline assignment: CDR1 SGHAT and CDR2 FQNNGV. The CDR3 sequence is 12 residues long. The CDR3 coding sequence is TGTGCCAGCAGCTTAGATCGGGAGACCCAGTACTTC. It encodes CASSLDRETQYF.